This T cell receptor beta chain appears in the sequencing data of a study of T-cell reconstitution after alpha-beta-depleted transplantation in children. Study observations and caveats: After transplant, at about two months, alpha-beta T cells were reportedly derived from several hundred expanded graft clones. T-cell counts and diversity were attributed mostly to newly produced T cells one year after transplant. Surviving recipient cells, namely T cells and thymic progenitors, were the source of high day-60 TCRbeta diversity in some patients.

This clonotype was recorded at least ten times. Its antigen is not known. Researchers prepared the TCRbeta library using unique molecular identifiers, the study reports. MiXCR was run by TCRdb on the PCR reads, yielding one entry per CDR3 protein. The data contain hundreds of thousands of distinct CDR3 sequences, roughly 13% of them singletons. Looked up from germline, CDR1 is MDHEN and CDR2 is SYDVKM. The CDR3 loop spans 15 amino acids. The V end lost 5 bases, the J end lost 2 bases, and 14 bases lay between the germline ends. This chain uses TRBV28 with TRBJ2-3; the D is unclear. This sequence originates from a girl aged 2-10 years with congenital amegakaryocytic thrombocytopenia, due to receive a stem cell transplant. Sequences were derived from PBMCs, sampled before TCRalphabeta/CD19-depleted stem cell transplant. CDR3 residues: CASSPRGRNTDTQYF. In DNA form, the CDR3 reads TGTGCCAGCAGTCCCCGTGGGCGTAACACAGATACGCAGTATTTT.